The next 31 T cell receptor beta chains were all read from a single sample in a study of blood T cell repertoires in COVID-19. Profiling relied on immunoSEQ multiplex PCR, and the TCRdb table lists in-frame clones only, not all of them. The table lists about 35,000 clones, around four fifths of them singletons. The sequenced sample was peripheral blood. The receptors derive from a man aged 45-65 years with acute or convalescent COVID-19.

CDR3 sequence reads: CASSPRLAGDEQFF. The CDR3 DNA reads TGTGCCAGCAGCCCGAGACTAGCGGGGGATGAGCAGTTCTTC. The rearrangement joins TRBV9 to TRBJ2-1; 12 bases align to TRBD2. V gave up 4 bases and J gave up 8 bases; unmatched junction bases: 4. The CDR3 contains 14 residues. The germline V gene has CDR1 SGDLS and CDR2 YYNGEE.

This clone showed up just a few times. The chain has TRBV7-9 and TRBJ2-7, with D maybe TRBD2 (6 bases). The V gene's germline CDR1 is SEHNR and CDR2 FQNEAQ (reference sequence). Trimming left V 5 bases short and J 6 bases short, with 11 bases between. The CDR3 runs 12 residues. Here the CDR3 reads CASSPLGGEQYF. CDR3 bases: TGTGCCAGCAGCCCTTTGGGGGGCGAGCAGTACTTC.

The V call is TRBV6-5, the J call TRBJ2-3, with D maybe TRBD1 (6 bases). The CDR3 extends over 14 amino acids. The V end lost 8 bases, the J end lost 4 bases, and 16 bases lay between the germline ends. Germline lookup yields CDR1 MNHEY and CDR2 SVGAGI. The CDR3: CASDRSLRADTQYF. The CDR3 DNA reads TGTGCCAGCGACAGGTCCCTAAGGGCAGATACGCAGTATTTT.

This clone was recorded a few times. Written as DNA, the CDR3 is TGTGCCAGCAGGGCGGAGACTAGCGTTCCCAATGAGCAGTTCTTC. This codes for CASRAETSVPNEQFF. The gene calls are TRBV5-5 and TRBJ2-1; 8 bases align to TRBD2. The CDR3 has 15 amino acids. The ends lost 5 bases at V and 6 bases at J; junction bases unmatched: 10. Germline values: CDR1 SGHKS, CDR2 YYEKEE (reference sequence).

This clone was detected only once. The chain uses TRBV28 and TRBJ2-7; no firm D call. V lost 3 bases, J lost 7 bases, and 10 bases lay in between. There are 12 residues in the CDR3. Looked up from germline, CDR1 is MDHEN and CDR2 is SYDVKM. CDR3 nucleotides: TGTGCCAGCAGTTTGCATGCGTGGGAGCAGTACTTC. Encoded protein: CASSLHAWEQYF.

The chain links TRBV11-3 to TRBJ2-2; TRBD1 might be the D (6 bases). The V end lost 6 bases, the J end lost 6 bases, and 17 bases lay between the germline ends. Per the germline V gene, CDR1 is SGHNT and CDR2 is YENEEA. This CDR3 has 15 residues. The CDR3 DNA reads as TGTGCCAGCAGGGCCGACCGGGACATTCCCGGGGAGCTGTTTTTT. Translating it yields CASRADRDIPGELFF.

The chain uses TRBV28 and TRBJ1-4, with D possibly being TRBD1 (5 bases). V lost 6 bases and J 5 bases, leaving 13 bases between the germline ends. CDR1 MDHEN and CDR2 SYDVKM come from the germline V gene. The CDR3 has 14 amino acids. The CDR3 here is CASSKRQGNEKLFF. CDR3 sequence (DNA): TGTGCCAGCAGCAAAAGGCAGGGAAATGAAAAACTGTTTTTT.

This clone was detected only once. The chain carries TRBV29-1 and TRBJ2-3, with no clear D. The CDR3 spans 17 residues. V gave up 0 bases and J gave up 4 bases, with 20 bases separating them. Germline V gene data show CDR1 as SQVTM and CDR2 as ANQGSEA. The CDR3 spells CSVEDQAQNWWADTQYF. The DNA of the CDR3 is TGCAGCGTTGAAGATCAGGCCCAGAATTGGTGGGCAGATACGCAGTATTTT.

Only one count was recorded for this clone. The chain has TRBV5-6 and TRBJ1-3; a weak D match, TRBD1 (5 bases). Trimming stripped 3 bases from V and 4 bases from J, with 20 bases between. Germline V gives CDR1 SGHDT, CDR2 YYEEEE. The length of the CDR3 is 17 residues. The CDR3 bases are TGTGCCAGCAGCTGGGCCGGGACTCCGCTAACAGGAAACACCATATATTTT. It specifies CASSWAGTPLTGNTIYF.

This clone was recorded once. The chain carries TRBV6-5 and TRBJ1-5; the D is unclear. The CDR3 contains 15 residues. Germline V lookup: CDR1 MNHEY, CDR2 SVGAGI. Trimming removed 7 bases at V and 0 bases at J, with 13 bases between. CDR3 DNA sequence: TGTGCCAGCACCTCGGTGGTGAATAGCAATCAGCCCCAGCATTTT. Its protein product is CASTSVVNSNQPQHF.

The CDR3 protein is CASSTGGSYGAGELFF. Written as DNA, the CDR3 is TGTGCCAGTAGTACAGGGGGGTCGTACGGCGCCGGGGAGCTGTTTTTT. The chain employs TRBV19 and TRBJ2-2, with a tentative D call TRBD1 (7 bases). The CDR3 is 16 amino acids. CDR1 is LNHDA, CDR2 SQIVND, per germline (reference sequence). Deletions cut 4 bases from V and 6 bases from J, with 18 bases between.

The chain carries TRBV10-2 and TRBJ1-5; D might be TRBD1 (5 bases). The V and J ends lost 7 bases and 0 bases respectively, with 13 bases between them. The CDR3 runs to 15 residues. Germline CDR1 WSHSY, CDR2 SAAADI. Here the CDR3 DNA reads TGCGCCAGCAAAGGAGGGGATTTTAGCAATCAGCCCCAGCATTTT. Its protein product is CASKGGDFSNQPQHF.

The gene calls are TRBV5-1 and TRBJ2-3, with TRBD2 matching 7 bases. V trimming: 0 bases; J trimming: 1 base; junction bases outside the gene matches: 5. Germline V gene data show CDR1 as SGHRS and CDR2 as YFSETQ. The CDR3 contains 16 residues. The CDR3 is CASSLGERDGTDTQYF. CDR3 DNA: TGCGCCAGCAGCTTGGGGGAGCGGGACGGCACAGATACGCAGTATTTT.

The genes are TRBV6-5 and TRBJ1-6; D not resolved. Per the germline V gene, CDR1 is MNHEY and CDR2 is SVGAGI. Between the trimmed V and J ends, which lost 0 bases and 9 bases, there was a span of 6 bases. CDR3 size: 13 residues. The CDR3 coding sequence is TGTGCCAGCAGTTACTCGAGTATTTCACCCCTCCACTTT. This encodes CASSYSSISPLHF.

The rearrangement uses TRBV7-8 and TRBJ1-5; D gene ambiguous. This CDR3 is 15 amino acids long. Trimming took off 1 base at V and 6 bases at J, with 13 bases between the two ends. The germline gives CDR1 SGHVS, CDR2 FQNEAQ. CDR3 in DNA: TGTGCCAGCAGCTTAGTGGGCCTCAGCTCTCAGCCCCAGCATTTT. Translation: CASSLVGLSSQPQHF.

This sequence joins TRBV7-9 and TRBJ2-7, with D possibly TRBD2 on 6 matching bases. V was trimmed by 2 bases and J by 3 bases, leaving 14 bases between them. Germline CDR1 reads SEHNR; CDR2 reads FQNEAQ (reference sequence). The CDR3 has 15 residues. This chain's CDR3 is CASSLKLALIYEQYF. The CDR3 DNA follows: TGTGCCAGCAGCTTAAAACTAGCCTTAATCTACGAGCAGTACTTC.

There are a few counts of this clone. The V gene is TRBV6-6, the J gene TRBJ1-2, with 8 bases that match TRBD1. The germline gives CDR1 MNHNY, CDR2 SVGAGI (reference sequence). This CDR3 region has 15 residues. V shed 0 bases, J shed 2 bases, and the junction held 2 bases outside the gene matches. DNA for the CDR3: TGTGCCAGCAGTTACTCTCCAGGGGGCAACTATGGCTACACCTTC. This sequence encodes CASSYSPGGNYGYTF.

The chain combines TRBV6-5 with TRBJ2-6; TRBD1 aligns across 8 bases. V lost 7 bases to trimming and J lost 2 bases; unmatched junction nucleotides: 4. CDR3 length equals 15 residues. The germline CDR1 and CDR2 sequences are MNHEY and SVGAGI. The chain's CDR3 is CASKPGQAGANVLTF. CDR3 DNA sequence: TGTGCCAGCAAACCGGGACAGGCTGGGGCCAACGTCCTGACTTTC.

In its sample, this clone ranks as medium-sized (0.01 to 0.1%). The gene calls are TRBV24-1 and TRBJ2-2; 8 bases fit TRBD1. The CDR3 extends over 15 amino acids. V lost 4 bases and J lost 3; bases outside the gene matches: 3. The germline gives CDR1 KGHDR, CDR2 SFDVKD. The CDR3 DNA reads as TGTGCCACCAGTGACTTGGACAGGGACACCGGGGAGCTGTTTTTT. Protein: CATSDLDRDTGELFF.

The table lists this clone with a few counts. The V call is TRBV10-3, the J call TRBJ1-5, with 8 nucleotides matching TRBD1. The V and J ends lost 10 bases and 5 bases, in that order; junction bases with no gene match: 7. CDR3 length: 13 amino acids. CDR1 ENHRY and CDR2 SYGVKD come from the germline V gene. CDR3 loop: CATGQGRDQPQHF. CDR3 nucleotides: TGTGCCACAGGACAGGGACGGGATCAGCCCCAGCATTTT.

DNA of the CDR3: TGTGCCAGCAGTTTATCGATGCAGGGAATGTCTGAAGCTTTCTTT. As protein: CASSLSMQGMSEAFF. This chain joins TRBV27 and TRBJ1-1; a weak D match, TRBD1 (5 bases). CDR1 is MNHEY and CDR2 is SMNVEV in the germline V gene (reference sequence). This CDR3 is built from 15 residues. Trimming removed 0 bases at V and 6 bases at J, with 14 bases between.

This clone has just a few counts. V and J are TRBV7-9 and TRBJ1-6; the match to TRBD1 covers 7 bases. CDR1 and CDR2 (germline): SEHNR, FQNEAQ (reference sequence). The V and J ends lost 5 bases and 4 bases, in that order; junction bases with no gene match: 2. This CDR3 has 14 amino acids. CDR3 residues: CASSRDSYNSPLHF. Here the CDR3 DNA reads TGTGCCAGCAGCCGGGACAGTTATAATTCACCCCTCCACTTT.

The chain recombines TRBV7-3 with TRBJ1-2, with 10 bases identical to TRBD1. The germline CDR1 and CDR2 sequences are SGHTA and FQGTGA. CDR3 length: 14 residues. V was clipped by 5 bases and J by 6 bases; unmatched bases: 6. The CDR3, as DNA: TGTGCCAGCAGCACCCGGGACAGGGGCAATGGCTACACCTTC. The encoded protein is CASSTRDRGNGYTF.

The V gene is TRBV30, the J gene TRBJ1-5; 8 bases match TRBD1. The CDR3 contains 13 residues. Per the germline V gene, CDR1 is GTSNPN and CDR2 is SVGIG (reference sequence). Trimming at V came to 0 bases and at J to 5 bases, leaving 0 bases not matched to a gene. CDR3 in DNA: TGTGCCTGGAGTGTACAGGGGGATCAGCCCCAGCATTTT. It specifies CAWSVQGDQPQHF.

The chain joins TRBV18 to TRBJ1-1; D unresolved. V was cut by 9 bases and J by 1 base, with 12 bases left in between. CDR1 is KGHSH and CDR2 is LQKENI in the germline V gene. This CDR3 is built from 13 residues. The DNA of the CDR3 is TGTGCCAGTTCAACTGATACGAACACTGAAGCTTTCTTT. This sequence encodes CASSTDTNTEAFF.

The chain has TRBV19 and TRBJ2-1; tentatively, D is TRBD2 (5 bases). Trimming cost V 5 bases and J 3 bases, with 20 bases left between them. The V gene's germline CDR1 is LNHDA and CDR2 SQIVND (reference sequence). The CDR3 covers 17 residues. CDR3 sequence (DNA): TGTGCCAGTAGTCGTCTTTGGAGGACTGGGGTCTACAATGAGCAGTTCTTC. Translation: CASSRLWRTGVYNEQFF.

J is TRBJ1-1 and V is TRBV11-1; 11 positions agree with TRBD1. The J segment lost 8 bases and the V segment lost 6 bases, leaving 5 bases of the junction unmatched. Germline CDR1 reads SGHAT; CDR2 reads FQDESV (reference sequence). The CDR3 consists of 13 residues. CDR3 sequence reads: CASSRTGGAEAFF. CDR3 nucleotides: TGTGCCAGCAGTCGGACAGGGGGCGCGGAAGCTTTCTTT.

This clone was seen only once. This chain joins TRBV28 and TRBJ2-1; TRBD2 agrees at 9 bases. The CDR3 has 16 residues. Germline assignment: CDR1 MDHEN and CDR2 SYDVKM. J lost 5 bases, V lost 8 bases, and 13 bases had no gene match. CDR3 protein: CASEGYAGTSNNEQFF. CDR3 DNA: TGTGCCAGCGAAGGGTACGCCGGGACTAGCAACAATGAGCAGTTCTTC. The entire variable domain, with the rest obtained from reference TRBV28 and TRBJ2-1, is as follows: DVKVTQSSRYLVKRTGEKVFLECVQDMDHENMFWYRQDPGLGLRLIYFSYDVKMKEKGDIPEGYSVSREKKERFSLILESASTNQTSMYLCASEGYAGTSNNEQFFGPGTRLTVL.

The rearrangement links TRBV11-3 to TRBJ2-2, with TRBD2 identical over 12 bases. J was trimmed by 3 bases and V by 5 bases; bases with no gene match: 4. The CDR3 spans 16 residues. From germline, CDR1 is SGHNT and CDR2 YENEEA. The CDR3 sequence: CASSRRTSGDTGELFF. CDR3 coding DNA: TGTGCCAGCAGCCGAAGGACTAGCGGGGACACCGGGGAGCTGTTTTTT.

The chain combines TRBV7-8 with TRBJ1-6; D unclear. V lost 4 bases and J 6 bases, leaving 7 bases between the germline ends. Per germline, CDR1 SGHVS and CDR2 FQNEAQ. The CDR3 loop spans 13 amino acids. The CDR3 nucleotides read TGTGCCAGCAGCTCTGGACTTAATTCACCCCTCCACTTT. Translation: CASSSGLNSPLHF. Together with reference TRBV7-8 and TRBJ1-6, the CDR3 gives the full variable domain: GAGVSQSPRYKVAKRGQDVALRCDPISGHVSLFWYQQALGQGPEFLTYFQNEAQLDKSGLPSDRFFAERPEGSVSTLKIQRTQQEDSAVYLCASSSGLNSPLHFGNGTRLTVT.

The chain joins TRBV5-4 to TRBJ2-3; possibly TRBD2 for D (6 bases). V gave up 4 bases and J gave up 0 bases, with 12 bases separating them. Germline CDR1 and CDR2: SGHNT and YYREEE (reference sequence). The CDR3 contains 15 residues. CDR3 in DNA: TGTGCCAGCAGCGATAGCGGAACTAGCACAGATACGCAGTATTTT. Translating it yields CASSDSGTSTDTQYF. Complete variable domain (other parts from reference TRBV5-4 and TRBJ2-3): ETGVTQSPTHLIKTRGQQVTLRCSSQSGHNTVSWYQQALGQGPQFIFQYYREEENGRGNFPPRFSGLQFPNYSSELNVNALELDDSALYLCASSDSGTSTDTQYFGPGTRLTVL.